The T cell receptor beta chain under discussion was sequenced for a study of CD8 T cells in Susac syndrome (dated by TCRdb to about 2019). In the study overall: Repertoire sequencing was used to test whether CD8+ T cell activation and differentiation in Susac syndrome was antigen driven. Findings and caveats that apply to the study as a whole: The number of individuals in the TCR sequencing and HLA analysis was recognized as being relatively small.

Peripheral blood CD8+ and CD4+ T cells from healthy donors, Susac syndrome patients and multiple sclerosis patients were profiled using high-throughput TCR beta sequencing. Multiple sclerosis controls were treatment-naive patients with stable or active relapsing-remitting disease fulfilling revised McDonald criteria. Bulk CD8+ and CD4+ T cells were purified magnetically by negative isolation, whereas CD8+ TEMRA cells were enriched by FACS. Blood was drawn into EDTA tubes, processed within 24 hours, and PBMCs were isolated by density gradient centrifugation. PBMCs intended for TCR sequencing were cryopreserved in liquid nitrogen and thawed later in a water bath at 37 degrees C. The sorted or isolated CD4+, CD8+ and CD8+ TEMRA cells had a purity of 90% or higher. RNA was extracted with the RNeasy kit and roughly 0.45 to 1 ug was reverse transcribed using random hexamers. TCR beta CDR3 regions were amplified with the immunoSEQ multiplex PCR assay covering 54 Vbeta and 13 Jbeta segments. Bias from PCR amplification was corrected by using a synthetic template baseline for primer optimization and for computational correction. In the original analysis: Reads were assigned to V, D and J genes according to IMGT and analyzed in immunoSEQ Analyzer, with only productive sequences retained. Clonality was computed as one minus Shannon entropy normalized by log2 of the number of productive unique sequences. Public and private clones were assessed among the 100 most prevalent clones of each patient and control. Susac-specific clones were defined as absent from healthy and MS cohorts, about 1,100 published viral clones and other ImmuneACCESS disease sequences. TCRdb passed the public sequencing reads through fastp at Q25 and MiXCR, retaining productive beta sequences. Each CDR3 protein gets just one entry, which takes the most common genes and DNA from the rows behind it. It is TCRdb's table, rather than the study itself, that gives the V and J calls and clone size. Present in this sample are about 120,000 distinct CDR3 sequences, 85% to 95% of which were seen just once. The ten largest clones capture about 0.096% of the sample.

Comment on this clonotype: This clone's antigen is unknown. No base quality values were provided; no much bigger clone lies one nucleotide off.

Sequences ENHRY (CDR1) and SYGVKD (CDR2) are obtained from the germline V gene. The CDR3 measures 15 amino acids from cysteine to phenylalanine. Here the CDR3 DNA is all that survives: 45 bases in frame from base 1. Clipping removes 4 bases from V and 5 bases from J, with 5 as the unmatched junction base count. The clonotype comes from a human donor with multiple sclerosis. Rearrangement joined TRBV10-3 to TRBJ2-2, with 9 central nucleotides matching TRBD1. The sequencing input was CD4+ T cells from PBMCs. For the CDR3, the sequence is CAISVQGAMTGELFF. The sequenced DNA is TGTGCCATCAGTGTACAGGGGGCGATGACCGGGGAGCTGTTTTTT.